The source of this T cell receptor beta chain is a study of Graves' ophthalmopathy and Graves' hyperthyroidism. Out of around 10 ml of fresh peripheral blood, PBMCs were obtained. This clonotype has a count of ten or more. What it recognizes is unknown. The study amplified TCR beta CDR3 regions using RNA transcripts. RT-PCR with HTBI primers came first, then second-round multiplex PCR. MiXCR, run by TCRdb on the multiplex PCR reads, gives a single entry per CDR3 protein. The data show 620,000 or so distinct CDR3 sequences, about 24% seen once. Notes on the study in general: Clonotypes were expanded in thyroid at above 0.001 frequency, and most also appeared in blood. With a specificity of about 73% and a sensitivity of roughly 71%, the model predicted ophthalmopathy progression.

In germline, CDR1 is SGDLS, CDR2 YYNGEE. The CDR3 length is 14 residues. Trimming removed 0 bases from V and 2 bases from J, with 8 bases in between. Sequencing was performed on peripheral blood. The receptor's source is a woman between 18 and 30 years old with stable Graves' hyperthyroidism. Some clones in this sample may be carry-over from other donors' samples. The V gene is TRBV9, the J gene TRBJ1-2; TRBD1 is a possible D gene (5 bases). For the CDR3, the DNA is TGTGCCAGCAGCGTAGGAGGGGCCAACTATGGCTACACCTTC. Protein product: CASSVGGANYGYTF.